Each of the 27 T cell receptor beta chains below was sequenced from the same sample in a study of T cells in Graves' hyperthyroidism and ophthalmopathy. RNA transcripts yielded amplified TCR beta CDR3 regions. First-round RT-PCR of the TCR CDR3 relied on the HTBI primer set. TCRdb itself ran the multiplex PCR reads through MiXCR, one entry per CDR3 protein. The data contain hundreds of thousands of distinct CDR3 sequences, around 15% of them singletons. The specimen was blood. The receptors derive from a woman aged 45 to 65 with Graves' ophthalmopathy.

This clonotype was found many times. This chain connects TRBV3-1 to TRBJ2-7; TRBD1 aligns across 8 bases. Germline V gives CDR1 LGHDT, CDR2 YNNKEL (reference sequence). Unmatched junction bases numbered 7, after V lost 1 base and J lost 5 bases. This CDR3 has 15 amino acids. The CDR3 loop is CASSQARTGMDEQYF. The CDR3 DNA reads TGTGCCAGCAGCCAAGCCCGGACAGGGATGGACGAGCAGTACTTC.

This clonotype occurred many times. This chain links TRBV24-1 with TRBJ1-4; TRBD1 matches at 10 bases. CDR1 is KGHDR, CDR2 SFDVKD, per germline. This CDR3 spans 16 amino acids. V trimming: 4 bases; J trimming: 5 bases; junction bases outside the gene matches: 6. In DNA form, the CDR3 reads TGTGCCACCAGTGAGACGCCGGGACAGGGGAATGAAAAACTGTTTTTT. Its protein product is CATSETPGQGNEKLFF.

This clonotype occurred many times. The CDR3 is CASSLPGTSSYNEQFF. CDR3 in DNA: TGTGCCAGCAGCTTGCCAGGGACTAGCAGCTACAATGAGCAGTTCTTC. The chain joins TRBV5-8 to TRBJ2-1; 9 bases are shared with TRBD2. The V gene end was trimmed by 1 base and the J gene end by 3 bases; junction bases not matched to a gene: 5. This CDR3 has 16 amino acids. Germline V CDR1 and CDR2: SGHTS, YDEGEE.

This clonotype was seen ten or more times. The V call is TRBV27, the J call TRBJ2-7; 7 bases are shared with TRBD1. In germline, CDR1 is MNHEY, CDR2 SMNVEV (reference sequence). With V trimmed by 6 bases and J by 3 bases, 11 bases remained unmatched. The length of the CDR3 is 15 residues. The CDR3 here is CASRATGFRFYEQYF. The CDR3 bases are TGTGCCAGCAGAGCGACAGGGTTTAGGTTCTACGAGCAGTACTTC.

The sample holds many counts of this clonotype. The chain recombines TRBV13 with TRBJ2-3, with D maybe TRBD2 (7 bases). In germline, CDR1 is PRHDT, CDR2 FYEKMQ (reference sequence). This CDR3 has 15 residues. V dropped 8 bases and J dropped 2 bases, with 17 bases sitting between them. Written as DNA, the CDR3 is TGTGCCAGCGGGGGGGGCCGAACCTACACAGATACGCAGTATTTT. The encoded protein is CASGGGRTYTDTQYF.

This clonotype was found many times. The gene calls are TRBV5-1 and TRBJ2-2; 13 positions agree with TRBD2. The CDR3 is made up of 16 amino acids. CDR1 SGHRS and CDR2 YFSETQ come from the germline V gene. The ends lost 4 bases at V and 3 bases at J; junction bases unmatched: 3. For the CDR3, the DNA is TGCGCCAGCAGCCACGGACTAGCGGGAGACACCGGGGAGCTGTTTTTT. Protein: CASSHGLAGDTGELFF.

This clonotype was seen more than once but under ten times. The final CDR3 position lacks the conserved phenylalanine or tryptophan, pointing to a likely read error. The V gene is TRBV5-5, the J gene TRBJ1-1; D is undetermined. V was cut by 0 bases and J by 2 bases, with 5 bases left in between. Germline loops: CDR1 SGHKS, CDR2 YYEKEE (reference sequence). CDR3 length: 13 residues. In nucleotides, the CDR3 is TGTGCCAGCAGCTTGGAAGGAAACACTGAAGCTTTCCTT. Translating gives CASSLEGNTEAFL.

This clonotype was seen only a few times. The chain combines TRBV29-1 with TRBJ2-7; 7 nucleotides match TRBD2. This CDR3 has 14 residues. The V gene end was trimmed by 3 bases and the J gene end by 5 bases; junction bases not matched to a gene: 10. Germline loops: CDR1 SQVTM, CDR2 ANQGSEA. The CDR3: CSVDRAGVSNEQYF. CDR3 sequence (DNA): TGCAGCGTTGACCGGGCGGGAGTAAGCAACGAGCAGTACTTC.

This clonotype was found many times. The chain carries TRBV11-3 and TRBJ2-1; D tentatively fits TRBD1 or TRBD2 (5 bases each). The V gene's germline CDR1 is SGHNT and CDR2 YENEEA. The CDR3 loop spans 14 amino acids. Trimming left V 0 bases short and J 9 bases short, with 12 bases between. In DNA, the CDR3 is TGTGCCAGCAGCTTAGAAGTCAGGGCGGGTGAGCAGTTCTTC. This sequence encodes CASSLEVRAGEQFF. Complete variable domain (other parts from reference TRBV11-3 and TRBJ2-1): EAGVVQSPRYKIIEKKQPVAFWCNPISGHNTLYWYLQNLGQGPELLIRYENEEAVDDSQLPKDRFSAERLKGVDSTLKIQPAELGDSAVYLCASSLEVRAGEQFFGPGTRLTVL.

In this sample, this clonotype turned up a few times. The V call is TRBV7-3, the J call TRBJ2-1, with 9 bases fitting TRBD2. This CDR3 spans 16 amino acids. V trimming: 11 bases; J trimming: 4 bases; junction bases outside the gene matches: 15. Germline V gene lookup returns CDR1 SGHTA and CDR2 FQGTGA. CDR3 in DNA: TGTGCCTGCACCCCACCCCCCAGCGGGAGGTACAATGAGCAGTTCTTC. It codes for CACTPPPSGRYNEQFF.

This clonotype was observed at least ten times. The chain employs TRBV5-6 and TRBJ2-7, with D unclear. The germline gives CDR1 SGHDT, CDR2 YYEEEE. The V end lost 0 bases, the J end lost 5 bases, and 9 bases lay between the germline ends. The length of the CDR3 is 13 residues. The CDR3 region has the DNA TGTGCCAGCAGCTTGGATGTAGGAAACGAGCAGTACTTC. It codes for CASSLDVGNEQYF.

This clonotype is classed as medium-sized. The CDR3: CASSFGRNTEAFF. The DNA for the CDR3 is TGTGCCAGCAGCTTTGGGCGGAACACTGAAGCTTTCTTT. The V gene is TRBV11-2, the J gene TRBJ1-1; D remains unclear. The germline V and J ends were trimmed by 3 bases and 1 base, with 6 bases remaining between them. CDR1 is SGHAT, CDR2 FQNNGV, per germline. The CDR3 is 13 residues long.

This clonotype was seen many times. V and J are TRBV12-3 or TRBV12-4 and TRBJ2-2; TRBD1 might be the D (5 bases). The CDR3 contains 13 residues. Trimming cost V 2 bases and J 8 bases, with 9 bases left between them. Here the CDR3 DNA reads TGTGCCAGCAGTTTATTAGGGGTTGGGGAGCTGTTTTTT. It yields the protein CASSLLGVGELFF.

V and J are TRBV5-1 and TRBJ2-5; D may be TRBD1 (7 bases). There are 15 residues in the CDR3. Germline values: CDR1 SGHRS, CDR2 YFSETQ. Trimming took off 4 bases at V and 2 bases at J, with 15 bases between the two ends. CDR3 protein: CASSQGGTDQETQYF. CDR3 sequence (DNA): TGCGCCAGCAGCCAAGGGGGGACAGATCAAGAGACCCAGTACTTC. The full variable domain, its missing parts supplied by reference TRBV5-1 and TRBJ2-5, is KAGVTQTPRYLIKTRGQQVTLSCSPISGHRSVSWYQQTPGQGLQFLFEYFSETQRNKGNFPGRFSGRQFSNSRSEMNVSTLELGDSALYLCASSQGGTDQETQYFGPGTRLLVL.

This clonotype was detected many times. The rearrangement joins TRBV20-1 to TRBJ1-1, with 8 bases identical to TRBD1. From germline, CDR1 is DFQATT and CDR2 SNEGSKA (reference sequence). The CDR3 covers 13 residues. Germline trimming cut 1 base from V and 7 bases from J; bases unmatched to any gene: 5. CDR3 coding DNA: TGCAGTGCTAGAGGGAACAGGGGGATTGAAGCTTTCTTT. Residues: CSARGNRGIEAFF.

On this clonotype: The CDR3 ends on some other residue instead of the conserved phenylalanine or tryptophan, so this is likely a read error. The chain recombines TRBV12-3 or TRBV12-4 with TRBJ2-2; D possibly corresponds to TRBD2 (6 bases). The germline V and J ends were trimmed by 4 bases and 0 bases, with 15 bases remaining between them. The CDR3 runs to 17 residues. CDR3 bases: TGTGCCAGCAGTTACGCGGGACCGATTACGAACACCGGGGAGCTGTTTCTT. Amino acids: CASSYAGPITNTGELFL.

The J gene is TRBJ2-7, the V gene TRBV13, with 9 nucleotides matching TRBD2. In germline, CDR1 is PRHDT, CDR2 FYEKMQ (reference sequence). The CDR3 is made up of 16 amino acids. The ends lost 1 base at V and 4 bases at J; junction bases unmatched: 8. The CDR3 DNA reads TGTGCCAGCAGCTTAGTGTCTAGCGGGATGAGGTACGAGCAGTACTTC. Encoded protein: CASSLVSSGMRYEQYF.

This clonotype was seen ten or more times. V and J are TRBV18 and TRBJ1-1; tentatively, D is TRBD1 (5 bases). Germline values: CDR1 KGHSH, CDR2 LQKENI. V was clipped by 8 bases and J by 3 bases, with 10 bases between them. The CDR3 is 12 amino acids. The CDR3 loop reads CASSPQDTEAFF. CDR3 in DNA: TGTGCCAGCAGCCCACAGGACACTGAAGCTTTCTTT.

The gene calls are TRBV29-1 and TRBJ2-7; D ambiguous. Germline V gene data show CDR1 as SQVTM and CDR2 as ANQGSEA. Trimming shortened V by 4 bases and J by 0 bases, and 7 bases separated the two germline ends. This CDR3 spans 12 amino acids. The CDR3 DNA is TGCAGCGTTGTTAACTCCTCCTACGAGCAGTACTTC. As protein: CSVVNSSYEQYF.

In its sample, this clonotype was seen many times. This chain connects TRBV6-2 or TRBV6-3 to TRBJ2-1; D is undetermined. This CDR3 comprises 16 residues. The ends were cut back, 6 bases at V and 7 bases at J, with 22 bases in the middle. Germline CDR1 and CDR2: MNHEY and SVGEGT. The CDR3 is CASRTLGQRAFNEQFF. CDR3 coding DNA: TGTGCCAGCAGAACCCTCGGTCAGAGAGCTTTTAATGAGCAGTTCTTC.

This clonotype was observed many times. The chain uses TRBV20-1 and TRBJ2-7; TRBD2 agrees at 11 bases. Germline V gene data show CDR1 as DFQATT and CDR2 as SNEGSKA (reference sequence). The CDR3 loop spans 14 amino acids. Unmatched junction bases numbered 5, after V lost 4 bases and J lost 3 bases. The CDR3 DNA is TGCAGTGCTACCCGACTAGCGGGAAACTACGAGCAGTACTTC. This encodes CSATRLAGNYEQYF.

Ten or more counts support this clonotype. The chain links TRBV28 to TRBJ2-4, with TRBD1 matching 10 bases. The ends lost 6 bases at V and 2 bases at J; junction bases unmatched: 16. Germline V gives CDR1 MDHEN, CDR2 SYDVKM. The CDR3 has 19 amino acids. The DNA of the CDR3 is TGTGCCAGCAGGCCGGGACAGGGGATCTGGGGTTTAACCAAAAACATTCAGTACTTC. It encodes CASRPGQGIWGLTKNIQYF.

This clonotype was seen ten or more times. The V and J genes are TRBV28 and TRBJ1-1, with D maybe TRBD1 (5 bases). CDR3 length: 14 residues. Germline V gene sequence: CDR1 MDHEN, CDR2 SYDVKM. V was trimmed by 6 bases and J by 8 bases, leaving 19 bases between them. CDR3: CASSGGSPKPEAFF. DNA of the CDR3: TGTGCCAGCAGCGGGGGATCCCCCAAACCGGAAGCTTTCTTT.

Comments on this clonotype: A much larger clonotype is one base distant, so this may be a read error. This chain uses TRBV7-9 with TRBJ1-1; D perhaps matches TRBD1 (5 bases). The CDR3 extends over 15 amino acids. Germline CDR1 reads SEHNR; CDR2 reads FQNEAQ (reference sequence). CDR3 sequence: CASSLAGRGETEASF. The DNA for the CDR3 is TGTGCCAGCAGCTTAGCCGGGAGAGGGGAGACTGAAGCTTCCTTT.

Only a few counts were recorded for this clonotype. Here the CDR3 DNA reads TGTGCCAGCAAGATAATTGGGACAGGGGGCTGGAACACTGAAGCTTTCTTT. Translation: CASKIIGTGGWNTEAFF. The V and J genes are TRBV28 and TRBJ1-1; 12 bases are a match to TRBD1. The length of the CDR3 is 17 residues. Germline loops: CDR1 MDHEN, CDR2 SYDVKM. The J segment lost 1 base and the V segment lost 7 bases, leaving 10 bases of the junction unmatched.

The chain carries TRBV30 and TRBJ2-2; D not certain. Per germline, CDR1 GTSNPN and CDR2 SVGIG (reference sequence). This CDR3 has 14 amino acids. Trimming stripped 0 bases from V and 6 bases from J, with 11 bases between. This CDR3 reads CAWSVLRWSGELFF. As DNA, the CDR3 is TGTGCCTGGAGTGTACTTCGTTGGTCCGGGGAGCTGTTTTTT.

The chain joins TRBV7-9 to TRBJ1-1; D ambiguous. Germline V gene data show CDR1 as SEHNR and CDR2 as FQNEAQ (reference sequence). This CDR3 is built from 15 residues. With 3 bases removed from V and 1 base from J, the gap between germline ends came to 12 bases. The CDR3: CASSFQWEGNTEAFF. CDR3 coding DNA: TGTGCCAGCAGCTTCCAATGGGAGGGGAACACTGAAGCTTTCTTT.